This TCR beta chain was sequenced for a study of cytomegalovirus exposure and HLA in healthy donors (dated by TCRdb to the late 2010s). Some background on the complete study: An earlier analysis of some 600 of the donors reported around 280 Gb of sequence data and some 110 million unique TCR beta sequences obtained from about 180 million T cells. Around 330 gigabases of sequencing data and approximately 92 million unique TCR sequences made up an early release that covered fewer than 650 HLA-typed donors. Among the roughly 400 genotyped donors, under 90% belonged to the genetic ancestry cluster associated with self-reported Caucasian donors. The study aimed to test whether cataloging public T cell receptors could reveal signatures of past pathogen exposure. The T cell repertoires of under 750 subjects were profiled by immunosequencing and related to cytomegalovirus serostatus. In addition to the first cohort of several hundred subjects, a separate validation cohort of 100 to 150 different subjects was used. The study combined high-throughput TCR immunosequencing, statistical association of individual TCRs with disease status, and machine learning to predict cytomegalovirus infection status. In a later analysis, previously published TCR beta repertoires from several hundred donors were re-analyzed and high-resolution HLA genotyping was added so that TCR occurrence patterns could be studied. In the later analysis, no new phenotypic data were used to find candidate immune exposures; instead, reliance was placed on TCR beta sequences and their occurrence across donors. To decide whether each TCR beta V gene segment behaved as functional or pseudogenic, an earlier analysis of some 570 of the donors relied on high-throughput TCR beta sequencing. Donor age, sex, ethnicity and CMV serostatus were compiled together with the repertoire data. In a later genetic analysis, genome-wide SNP genotypes for about three fifths of the roughly 670 donors were used, and that subset was treated as a discovery cohort. All discovery cohort repertoires had been generated using a single sequencing platform. Class I and class II HLA loci were covered by the typing at four-digit resolution. The number of donors typed differed by locus, with 629-630 for A, B, C, DRB1 and DQB1, more than 500 for DQA1, approximately 570 for DPA1, and around 460 for DPB1. Because of strong linkage in the cohort, roughly 5 DR-DQ haplotypes were treated as single units for association and clustering. Across about 370 genotyped donors of the cohort, an average of approximately 220,000 unique TCR beta nucleotide sequences per donor were sequenced, and around 19% of those sequences were non-productive. The full study reports these points: In the study, 150 to 200 TCR beta chains were listed as associated with cytomegalovirus. According to a later analysis, most CMV-associated TCR beta chains appeared to be HLA-restricted, and the HLA associations seemed to be driven largely by CMV exposure. Only TCR beta chains were sequenced in this cohort, and the absence of alpha or paired-chain data limited detectable features. Sequencing depth was assumed to be roughly uniform across donors in the presence/absence analyses, though that assumption may not hold. In a later analysis, HLA-associated TCR beta chains showed more clonal expansion and lower generation probabilities than non-associated chains that were equally common. Several of the top co-occurrence clusters appeared to be linked to parvovirus B19, influenza, CMV and Epstein-Barr virus, according to a later analysis. A later genetic analysis associated a missense DCLRE1C variant with V-gene and J-gene trimming of TCR beta chains, and an independent cohort replicated the association. Most TCR sequences were seen in very few donors, while some public TCRs were found in many individuals. The sequencing pipeline was judged likely to have produced a cluster of highly shared sequence variants as a technical artifact. Correlated functional status among segregating V segments might reflect linkage disequilibrium, but an unknown experimental factor could not be ruled out. Compared with the approximately 720-donor mean, donors in an Asian-associated ancestry cluster had fewer N-insertions in productive TCRs, according to a later genetic analysis. When HLA alleles, especially DR and DQ, strongly co-occurred, TCR associations were difficult to assign to individual alleles. A further reported finding was that TCR beta sequences accurately predicted the HLA-A and HLA-B alleles for most subjects in the first cohort. In a later analysis, over 15,000 TCR beta sequences were associated with specific HLA alleles at a false discovery rate of 0.05. A few of the identified cytomegalovirus-associated TCR beta chains were confirmed in vitro to be specific for cytomegalovirus antigens. In a later analysis, the rate of TCR association differed among HLA loci, with DRB1 alleles having the most associated TCRs and HLA-C alleles having the fewest. Cytomegalovirus status was reported to be diagnosed by the classifier with high specificity and sensitivity in both the original and validation cohorts. Immune exposure information for the cohort was limited to CMV serostatus. It was suggested by the authors that the approach could potentially be generalized to other disease states and immunological phenotypes. Because HLA typing was unavailable for some donors at each locus, only the typed subset was used in association tests. Because the 87-base-pair reads could not distinguish some IMGT-functional V segments, including TRBV6-2 and TRBV6-3, those segments were excluded. Roughly 15 rarely observed V segments, including chromosome 9 orphons, were excluded from the earlier analysis of about 500 of the donors because counts were too low. An earlier analysis of approximately 540 of the donors showed that most TCR beta V segments appeared in productive rearrangements either about 87% or about 30% of the time, which broadly matched IMGT annotations.

Libraries were prepared through the immunoSEQ multiplex PCR assay. For the multiplex PCR, a mixture combining 60 forward primers for TCR Vbeta segments and 13 reverse primers for TCR Jbeta segments was used. A multiplex PCR assay on genomic DNA amplified the CDR3 region of rearranged TCR beta genes. The Illumina HiSeq System was used to sequence the amplified TCR beta libraries as 87-base-pair reads. The paper's data handling went like this. Across the 600 to 700 repertoires, a later analysis counted 80 million or so unique TCR beta chains, 8.5 million to 12 million of which were shared by at least two donors. Raw reads were error-corrected and collapsed into unique sequences by a nearest-neighbor algorithm in which closely related sequences were merged to remove PCR and sequencing errors. V, D and J gene segments were assigned by aligning CDR3 sequences to IMGT reference sequences. For a sequence to be retained, at least a six-nucleotide match to both a V gene segment and a J gene segment was required. A rearrangement was called productive if the CDR3 had no stop codons and remained in frame with V and J, and every other rearrangement was called non-productive. Following IMGT convention, CDR3 was defined as the stretch from the second conserved V-encoded cysteine to the conserved J-encoded phenylalanine. In an earlier analysis of just under 600 of the donors, sequences lacking an unambiguous match to a single V gene segment were excluded. In an earlier analysis of approximately 550 of the donors, V segments were called functional above 56.7% productive rearrangements and were called segregating when the between-donor standard deviation exceeded 5%. A statistical classification framework was built for diagnosing cytomegalovirus status from the catalog of TCR beta chain sequences. In a later analysis, TCR nucleotide sequences were compared against IMGT/GENE-DB human TR gene sequences so that V and J genes could be assigned. In a later analysis, CDR3 sequences and most-parsimonious VDJ recombination scenarios were assigned using the TCRdist pipeline. In a later analysis, every TCR beta chain was defined by the combination of its CDR3 amino acid sequence and its V-gene family, and reads without a unique V-gene family were dropped. As a way to deal with suspected cross-contamination and a sequencing artifact, a later analysis dropped 500 to 700 nucleotide sequences that were highly shared and had low generation probability. For each public chain, a later analysis derived a clonal expansion index from normalized ranks of inferred template counts within each repertoire. In a later analysis, generation probabilities were computed using a VDJ recombination model fitted to out-of-frame rearrangements, and the results were checked against IGoR. In a later analysis, TCR-TCR, TCR-HLA and TCR-CMV co-occurrence was scored with hypergeometric tests, and a repertoire-size bias correction was applied to TCR pairs. False discovery rates were estimated in a later analysis by permuting HLA or CMV assignments 20 times. In a later analysis, co-occurring TCRs were grouped using DBSCAN, and TCRdist sequence similarity was added for clustering within HLA-allele-positive subsets. Repertoires with fewer than 30,000 or more than 120,000 public chains, plus five repertoires with anomalous nucleotide sharing, were excluded from co-occurrence clustering. TCRdb provides this immuneACCESS table in a form limited to in-frame rearrangements. Some clones are lacking; in checked studies, under half of them reflect an unresolved V gene, and why the rest are absent is not known. That table gives V, J and clone size, and the DNA gave D and trimming. The sample includes some 150,000 clones, with about 75% observed a single time. The biggest ten clones account for approximately 6.3% of the sample.

Regarding this clone: The specificity of this receptor is unknown. Nothing much larger sits one base from this clone, and base qualities are not available.

The CDR3 has 14 amino acids, counting the end cysteine and phenylalanine. Here the CDR3 DNA is all that survives: 42 bases in frame from base 1. Cut back by 3 bases and 5 bases, the V and J ends lie 13 bases apart. The CDR1 and CDR2 encoded by the germline V gene (reference sequence) are MNHEY and SMNVEV. The cohort consisted of fewer than 700 healthy bone marrow donors. All cohort members were sampled while nominally healthy, although unrecorded immune exposures were likely present. The donor was CMV seropositive and belonged to the group of 250 to 300 seropositive cohort members. Each donor provided a peripheral blood sample, and peripheral blood mononuclear cells were used for TCR beta sequencing. Genomic DNA was extracted from the blood cell samples with the Qiagen DNeasy Blood Extraction Kit.

The sample was PBMCs. This receptor chain uses TRBV27 and TRBJ1-2; matching of 5 bases hints at TRBD1 as the D gene. The TCR comes from a man aged 40-55 years in good health and CMV-seropositive. The nucleotides read TGTGCCAGCAGTTTCCGCCGACAGACGTATGGCTACACCTTC. Its translation is CASSFRRQTYGYTF.